Below, 11 T cell receptor beta chains from the same sample are listed, as sequenced in a study of regulatory T cells in long-lasting Graves disease. Time point indicated: persistent/refractory GD, antithyroid drugs over 5 years with positive TRAb. There was RNA extracted from PBMCs, and the TCR library was made from it. Building of the TCR beta libraries involved iRepertoire HTBI primers and Arm-PCR of CDR3 regions. TCRdb passed the multiplex PCR reads through MiXCR, listing each CDR3 protein once. The repertoire includes 300,000 to 500,000 distinct CDR3 sequences, under 25% of them detected once, and about 20% sits in the top ten. Sample: peripheral blood mononuclear cells (PBMCs), taken when the disease was refractory, from a patient treated with antithyroid drugs. These receptors came from a female donor with Graves disease.

This clonotype has a count of ten or more. V usage is TRBV7-9 and J usage is TRBJ1-1, with TRBD1 matching over 9 bases. V dropped 5 bases and J dropped 3; count of bases not matched to a gene: 13. Germline-derived CDR1 and CDR2 are SEHNR and FQNEAQ (reference sequence). CDR3 length equals 17 residues. CDR3 sequence (DNA): TGTGCCAGCAGCCCCCCGGGACAGGGAACAGGGGACACTGAAGCTTTCTTT. This translates into CASSPPGQGTGDTEAFF.

The rearrangement uses TRBV7-9 and TRBJ2-5; D not resolved. CDR1 and CDR2 from the germline V gene are SEHNR and FQNEAQ (reference sequence). Trimming shortened V by 5 bases and J by 0 bases, and 13 bases separated the two germline ends. The CDR3 totals 15 residues. CDR3 in amino acids: CASSPFGRDQETQYF. CDR3 bases: TGTGCCAGCAGCCCATTCGGCCGAGACCAAGAGACCCAGTACTTC.

The J gene is TRBJ2-5, the V gene TRBV15, with D uncertain. Trimming removed 0 bases from V and 7 bases from J, with 12 bases in between. The germline CDR1 and CDR2 sequences are LNHNV and YYDKDF (reference sequence). The CDR3 spans 14 residues. Here the CDR3 reads CATSRDAGLLTQYF. CDR3 sequence (DNA): TGTGCCACCAGCAGAGATGCAGGTCTTTTGACCCAGTACTTC. Looking up the rest from reference TRBV15 and TRBJ2-5 gives the full variable domain: DAMVIQNPRYQVTQFGKPVTLSCSQTLNHNVMYWYQQKSSQAPKLLFHYYDKDFNNEADTPDNFQSRRPNTSFCFLDIRSPGLGDTAMYLCATSRDAGLLTQYFGPGTRLLVL.

As to this clonotype: A single base is all that separates this from a far larger clone, so a read error is likely. Since the CDR3 does not end with the conserved phenylalanine or tryptophan, this likely comes from a read error. This chain joins TRBV11-2 and TRBJ2-5; D may match TRBD1 or TRBD2 (5 bases each). V was clipped by 7 bases and J by 1 base, with 10 bases between them. The CDR3 extends over 13 amino acids. From germline, CDR1 is SGHAT and CDR2 FQNNGV. The CDR3 region has the DNA TGTGCCAGCAAGGCCGGGACCCAAGAGACCCAGTACCTC. As protein: CASKAGTQETQYL.

In its sample, this clonotype was seen many times. This chain links TRBV2 with TRBJ1-2; D remains unclear. This CDR3 has 12 amino acids. CDR1 and CDR2 from the germline V gene are SNHLY and FYNNEI. Trimming removed 8 bases from V and 6 bases from J, with 13 bases in between. CDR3 region: CASGNRPNGYTF. The CDR3 DNA reads TGTGCCAGCGGGAACAGACCTAATGGCTACACCTTC.

Ten or more counts support this clonotype. The chain carries TRBV19 and TRBJ1-5; 7 bases agree with TRBD1. The CDR3 length is 14 residues. Germline values: CDR1 LNHDA, CDR2 SQIVND (reference sequence). V was clipped by 3 bases and J by 15 bases; unmatched bases: 14. The chain's CDR3 is CASSIGDSIISLHF. For the CDR3, the DNA is TGTGCCAGTAGTATCGGGGACAGCATAATTTCGTTGCATTTT.

The table lists this clonotype with many counts. The chain is built from TRBV11-1 and TRBJ2-5; D is possibly TRBD1 or TRBD2 (5 bases each). The CDR3 has 15 amino acids. The germline gives CDR1 SGHAT, CDR2 FQDESV (reference sequence). V was trimmed by 5 bases and J by 5 bases, leaving 18 bases between them. CDR3 coding DNA: TGTGCCAGCAGCGTCTCTCCCGGGACCAAGGAGACCCAGTACTTC. It is translated as CASSVSPGTKETQYF.

This chain links TRBV5-6 with TRBJ2-4, with 14 positions matching TRBD2. The CDR3 has 21 amino acids. Germline V gene sequence: CDR1 SGHDT, CDR2 YYEEEE. J gave up 1 base and V 1 base, and 13 bases lay outside the gene matches. The CDR3 bases are TGTGCCAGCAGCTTGCGGCCCGGTGGGACTAGCGGGAGTCGTGCCAAAAACATTCAGTACTTC. This translates into CASSLRPGGTSGSRAKNIQYF.

V gene TRBV12-3 or TRBV12-4 combines with J gene TRBJ2-7; 7 nucleotides line up with TRBD1. V lost 5 bases to trimming and J lost 6 bases; unmatched junction nucleotides: 10. The length of the CDR3 is 14 residues. The CDR3 region is CASSRQGLPGEQYF. DNA for the CDR3: TGTGCCAGCAGTCGACAGGGCCTCCCAGGCGAGCAGTACTTC.

In DNA, the CDR3 is TGTGCCAGCAGTTTACTCGGTTTTTATAGTCCGCTCTACTACTATGGCTACACCTTC. Its protein product is CASSLLGFYSPLYYYGYTF. This chain connects TRBV6-5 to TRBJ1-2; D is ambiguous. Germline V CDR1 and CDR2: MNHEY, SVGAGI. With 4 bases removed from V and 3 bases from J, the gap between germline ends came to 27 bases. The CDR3 runs to 19 residues.

The chain links TRBV7-9 to TRBJ2-5, with a weak D call TRBD1 (6 bases). The CDR3 extends over 13 amino acids. V gave up 5 bases and J gave up 4 bases, with 11 bases separating them. From germline, CDR1 is SEHNR and CDR2 FQNEAQ (reference sequence). CDR3 in DNA: TGTGCCAGCAGCACGACAGGCCCAGAGACCCAGTACTTC. The encoded protein is CASSTTGPETQYF.